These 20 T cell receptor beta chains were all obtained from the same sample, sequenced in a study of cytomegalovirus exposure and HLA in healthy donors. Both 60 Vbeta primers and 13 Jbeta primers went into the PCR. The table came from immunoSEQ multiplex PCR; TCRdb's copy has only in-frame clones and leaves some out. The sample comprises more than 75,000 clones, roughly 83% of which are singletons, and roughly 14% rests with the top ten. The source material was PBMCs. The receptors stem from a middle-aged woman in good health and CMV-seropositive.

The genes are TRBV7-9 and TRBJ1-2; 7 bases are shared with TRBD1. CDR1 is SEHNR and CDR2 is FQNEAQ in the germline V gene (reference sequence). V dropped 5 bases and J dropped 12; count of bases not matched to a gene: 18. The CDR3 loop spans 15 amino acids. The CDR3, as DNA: TGTGCCAGCAGCGGGGCGGGGGGCTCCGGGACAGATAACACCTTC. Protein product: CASSGAGGSGTDNTF.

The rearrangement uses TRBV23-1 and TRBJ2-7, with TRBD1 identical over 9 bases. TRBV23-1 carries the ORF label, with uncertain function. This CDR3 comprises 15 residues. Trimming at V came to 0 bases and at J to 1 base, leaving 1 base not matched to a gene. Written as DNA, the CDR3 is TGCGCCAGCAGTCAATCGGGACAGGGTTCCTACGAGCAGTACTTC. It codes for CASSQSGQGSYEQYF.

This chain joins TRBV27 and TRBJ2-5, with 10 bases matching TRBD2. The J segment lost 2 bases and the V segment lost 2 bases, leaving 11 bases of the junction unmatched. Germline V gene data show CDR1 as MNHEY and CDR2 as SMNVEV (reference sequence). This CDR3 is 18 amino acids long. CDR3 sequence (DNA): TGTGCCAGCAGTTTAGTAGGTTTTGGACTAGCGGTTCAAGAGACCCAGTACTTC. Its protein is CASSLVGFGLAVQETQYF.

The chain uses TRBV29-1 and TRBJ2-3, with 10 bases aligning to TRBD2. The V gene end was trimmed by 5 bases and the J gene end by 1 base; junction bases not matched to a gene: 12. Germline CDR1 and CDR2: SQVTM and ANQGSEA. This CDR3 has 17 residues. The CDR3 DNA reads TGCAGCGTTCAGAGCGGGAGGGCCCTTCGGGGCACAGATACGCAGTATTTT. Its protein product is CSVQSGRALRGTDTQYF.

The CDR3 loop is CATRGINSLEQYF. CDR3 DNA sequence: TGTGCCACTAGGGGAATCAATTCTTTAGAGCAGTACTTC. The rearrangement uses TRBV2 and TRBJ2-7; tentatively, D is TRBD1 (5 bases). V was shortened by 10 bases and J by 7 bases, with 20 bases between the two germline ends. CDR3 size: 13 residues. Germline values: CDR1 SNHLY, CDR2 FYNNEI.

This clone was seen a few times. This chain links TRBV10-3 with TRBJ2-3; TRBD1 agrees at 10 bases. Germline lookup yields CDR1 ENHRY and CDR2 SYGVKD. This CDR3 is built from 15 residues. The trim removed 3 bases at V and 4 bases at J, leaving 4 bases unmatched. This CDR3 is CAISDTGTGADTQYF. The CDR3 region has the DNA TGTGCCATCAGTGACACCGGGACAGGGGCAGATACGCAGTATTTT.

The CDR3 protein is CASSQAGLQAVYGYTF. CDR3 nucleotide sequence: TGTGCCAGCAGTCAAGCCGGGCTCCAAGCGGTCTATGGCTACACCTTC. This sequence joins TRBV21-1 and TRBJ1-2. TRBV21-1 is labeled a pseudogene. The CDR3 runs to 16 residues.

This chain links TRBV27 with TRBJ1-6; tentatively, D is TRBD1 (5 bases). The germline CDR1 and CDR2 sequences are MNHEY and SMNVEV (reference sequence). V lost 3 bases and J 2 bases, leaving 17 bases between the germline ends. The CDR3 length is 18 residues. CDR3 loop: CASSFRPPEGTYNSPLHF. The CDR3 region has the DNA TGTGCCAGCAGTTTCCGCCCGCCGGAGGGGACCTATAATTCACCCCTCCACTTT.

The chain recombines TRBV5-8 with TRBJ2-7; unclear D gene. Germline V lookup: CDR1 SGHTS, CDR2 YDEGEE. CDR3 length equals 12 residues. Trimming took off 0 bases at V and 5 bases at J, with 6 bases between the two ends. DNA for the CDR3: TGTGCCAGCAGCTTGGTCGTCCACGAGCAGTACTTC. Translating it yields CASSLVVHEQYF.

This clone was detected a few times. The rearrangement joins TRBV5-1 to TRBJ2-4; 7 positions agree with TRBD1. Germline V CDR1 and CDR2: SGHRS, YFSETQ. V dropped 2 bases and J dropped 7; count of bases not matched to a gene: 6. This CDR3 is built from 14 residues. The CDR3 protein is CASSLEGAANIQYF. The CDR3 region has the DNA TGCGCCAGCAGCTTAGAGGGGGCGGCGAACATTCAGTACTTC.

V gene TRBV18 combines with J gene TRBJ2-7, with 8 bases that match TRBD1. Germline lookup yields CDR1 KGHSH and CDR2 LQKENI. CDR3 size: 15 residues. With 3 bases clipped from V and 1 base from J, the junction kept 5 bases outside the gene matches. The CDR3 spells CASSPTGALSYEQYF. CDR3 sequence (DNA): TGTGCCAGCTCACCGACAGGGGCGCTATCCTACGAGCAGTACTTC.

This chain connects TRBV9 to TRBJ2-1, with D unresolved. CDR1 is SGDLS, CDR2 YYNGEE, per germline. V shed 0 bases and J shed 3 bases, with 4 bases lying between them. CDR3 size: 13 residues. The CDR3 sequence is CASSVALYNEQFF. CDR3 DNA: TGTGCCAGCAGCGTAGCCCTCTACAATGAGCAGTTCTTC.

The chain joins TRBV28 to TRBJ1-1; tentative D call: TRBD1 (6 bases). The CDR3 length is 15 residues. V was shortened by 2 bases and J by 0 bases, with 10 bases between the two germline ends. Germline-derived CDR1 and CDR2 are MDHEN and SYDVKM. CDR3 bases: TGTGCCAGCAGTTTAGGGACAAAAATGAACACTGAAGCTTTCTTT. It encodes CASSLGTKMNTEAFF.

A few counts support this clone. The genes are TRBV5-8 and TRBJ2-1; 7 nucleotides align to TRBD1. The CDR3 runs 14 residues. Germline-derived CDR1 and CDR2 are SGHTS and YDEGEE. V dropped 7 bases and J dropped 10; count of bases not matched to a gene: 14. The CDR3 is CASLTGTDLSEQFF. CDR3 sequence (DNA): TGTGCCAGCCTAACCGGGACAGACCTTAGCGAGCAGTTCTTC.

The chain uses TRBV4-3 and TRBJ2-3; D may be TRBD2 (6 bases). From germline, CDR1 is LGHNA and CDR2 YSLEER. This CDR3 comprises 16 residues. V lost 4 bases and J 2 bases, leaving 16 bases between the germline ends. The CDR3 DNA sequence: TGCGCCAGCAGCCCCTGGGTAGCGGCGAACACAGATACGCAGTATTTT. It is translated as CASSPWVAANTDTQYF.

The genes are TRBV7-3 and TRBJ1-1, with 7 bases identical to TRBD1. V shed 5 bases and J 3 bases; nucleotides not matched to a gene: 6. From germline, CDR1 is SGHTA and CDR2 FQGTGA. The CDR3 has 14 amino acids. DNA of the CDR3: TGTGCCAGCAGCCGAGGGGGCGCGGACACTGAAGCTTTCTTT. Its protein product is CASSRGGADTEAFF.

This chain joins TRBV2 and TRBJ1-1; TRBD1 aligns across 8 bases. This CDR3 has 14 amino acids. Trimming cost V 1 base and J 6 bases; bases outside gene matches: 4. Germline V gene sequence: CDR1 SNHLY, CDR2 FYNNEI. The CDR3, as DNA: TGTGCCAGCAGTGAAGAGACAGGGGACCCTGAAGCTTTCTTT. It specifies CASSEETGDPEAFF.

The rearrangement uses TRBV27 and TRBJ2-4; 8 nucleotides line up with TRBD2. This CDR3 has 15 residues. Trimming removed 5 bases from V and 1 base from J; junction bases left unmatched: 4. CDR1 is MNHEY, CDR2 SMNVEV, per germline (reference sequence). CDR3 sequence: CASSASGGAKNIQYF. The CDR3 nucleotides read TGTGCCAGCAGTGCCTCGGGGGGGGCCAAAAACATTCAGTACTTC.

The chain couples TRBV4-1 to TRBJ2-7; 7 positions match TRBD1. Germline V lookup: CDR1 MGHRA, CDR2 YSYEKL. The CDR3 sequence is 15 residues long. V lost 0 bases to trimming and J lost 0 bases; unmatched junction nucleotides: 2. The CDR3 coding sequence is TGCGCCAGCAGCCAAGAACAGGGGAGCTCCTACGAGCAGTACTTC. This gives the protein CASSQEQGSSYEQYF.

The CDR3 is CATSQRAGHTDTQYF. CDR3 nucleotide sequence: TGTGCCACCAGCCAGCGGGCGGGGCACACAGATACGCAGTATTTT. The chain couples TRBV15 to TRBJ2-3, with D perhaps matching TRBD2 (6 bases). Trimming shortened V by 5 bases and J by 2 bases, and 14 bases separated the two germline ends. Per the germline V gene, CDR1 is LNHNV and CDR2 is YYDKDF (reference sequence). The CDR3 runs to 15 residues.